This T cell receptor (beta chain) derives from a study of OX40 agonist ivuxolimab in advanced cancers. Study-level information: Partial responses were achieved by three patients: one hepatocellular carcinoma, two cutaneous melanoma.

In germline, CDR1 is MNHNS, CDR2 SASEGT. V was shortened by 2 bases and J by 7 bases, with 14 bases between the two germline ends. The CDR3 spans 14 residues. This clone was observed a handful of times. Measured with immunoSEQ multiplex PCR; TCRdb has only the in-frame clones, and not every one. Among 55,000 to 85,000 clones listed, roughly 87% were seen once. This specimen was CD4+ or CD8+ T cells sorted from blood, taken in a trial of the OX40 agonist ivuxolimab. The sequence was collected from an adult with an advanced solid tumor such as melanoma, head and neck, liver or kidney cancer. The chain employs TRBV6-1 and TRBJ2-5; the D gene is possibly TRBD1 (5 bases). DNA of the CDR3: TGTGCCAGCAGTGAAAGTTGGGGCGATGGGACCCAGTACTTC. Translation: CASSESWGDGTQYF.